These 16 T cell receptor beta chains originate from one sample sequenced in a study of Ad26.COV2.S vaccination and SARS-CoV-2 variants. Profiled with immunoSEQ multiplex PCR; TCRdb holds only in-frame clones, not every one. In the table there are about 350,000 clones, about 91% of which are singletons. The material sequenced was peripheral blood, taken after recovery from COVID-19. These receptors were taken from a human donor who had recovered from COVID-19.

V is TRBV7-2 and J is TRBJ1-2; a possible D gene is TRBD1 (5 bases). Germline V lookup: CDR1 SGHTA, CDR2 FQGNSA. Trimming took 1 base from V and 0 from J, leaving 12 bases between them. The CDR3 is 16 amino acids. In nucleotides, the CDR3 is TGTGCCAGCAGCTTAGATGCGGGCAGGGCTAACTATGGCTACACCTTC. Amino acid sequence: CASSLDAGRANYGYTF. The complete variable domain, with remaining parts taken from reference TRBV7-2 and TRBJ1-2, reads GAGVSQSPSNKVTEKGKDVELRCDPISGHTALYWYRQSLGQGLEFLIYFQGNSAPDKSGLPSDRFSAERTGGSVSTLTIQRTQQEDSAVYLCASSLDAGRANYGYTFGSGTRLTVV.

This rearrangement joins TRBV7-6 to TRBJ1-1, with 8 nucleotides matching TRBD1. Per germline, CDR1 SGHVS and CDR2 FNYEAQ. The ends lost 4 bases at V and 3 bases at J; junction bases unmatched: 10. The CDR3 has 16 amino acids. The CDR3 loop reads CASSWGQGALHTEAFF. The CDR3, as DNA: TGTGCCAGCAGCTGGGGCCAGGGGGCGCTTCACACTGAAGCTTTCTTT.

The chain joins TRBV15 to TRBJ1-4; D is uncertain. The CDR3 is made up of 14 amino acids. Germline V CDR1 and CDR2: LNHNV, YYDKDF (reference sequence). V was trimmed by 5 bases and J by 6 bases, leaving 13 bases between them. The CDR3 DNA is TGTGCCACCAGCGAACTAGACCAAGATGAAAAACTGTTTTTT. Its translation is CATSELDQDEKLFF. The variable domain in full, completed from reference TRBV15 and TRBJ1-4, reads DAMVIQNPRYQVTQFGKPVTLSCSQTLNHNVMYWYQQKSSQAPKLLFHYYDKDFNNEADTPDNFQSRRPNTSFCFLDIRSPGLGDTAMYLCATSELDQDEKLFFGSGTQLSVL.

J is TRBJ2-7 and V is TRBV2; D uncertain. The germline CDR1 and CDR2 sequences are SNHLY and FYNNEI. Trimming removed 1 base at V and 0 bases at J, with 4 bases between. This CDR3 is 13 amino acids long. The DNA of the CDR3 is TGTGCCAGCAGTGAAGGAATCTCCTACGAGCAGTACTTC. It codes for CASSEGISYEQYF.

This clone was observed once. The gene calls are TRBV2 and TRBJ1-1; 8 bases align to TRBD1. The CDR3 consists of 13 residues. Germline V gene lookup returns CDR1 SNHLY and CDR2 FYNNEI. In DNA form, the CDR3 reads TGTCTTTCGAGACAGGGGATGAACACTGAAGCTTTCTTT. Translating it yields CLSRQGMNTEAFF.

The chain joins TRBV6-5 to TRBJ1-3; D remains ambiguous. V was cut by 4 bases and J by 0 bases, with 4 bases left in between. The V gene's germline CDR1 is MNHEY and CDR2 SVGAGI. The length of the CDR3 is 13 residues. DNA of the CDR3: TGTGCCAGCAGTTTTTCCTCTGGAAACACCATATATTTT. Its translation is CASSFSSGNTIYF.

The chain links TRBV7-9 to TRBJ2-2; D is perhaps TRBD1 (5 bases). CDR3 length equals 14 residues. V shed 6 bases and J shed 4 bases, with 12 bases lying between them. Germline V gene sequence: CDR1 SEHNR, CDR2 FQNEAQ (reference sequence). CDR3 protein: CASRAPGRTGELFF. The CDR3 DNA is TGTGCCAGCAGAGCACCAGGGCGCACCGGGGAGCTGTTTTTT.

This rearrangement joins TRBV10-3 to TRBJ1-2; possibly TRBD1 for D (6 bases). V lost 7 bases and J 3 bases, leaving 12 bases between the germline ends. Germline CDR1 and CDR2: ENHRY and SYGVKD. The CDR3 spans 13 residues. The CDR3 loop is CAIMRGADYGYTF. Here the CDR3 DNA reads TGTGCCATCATGAGGGGGGCAGACTATGGCTACACCTTC.

This clone has more than one count but fewer than ten. Distinct nucleotide sequences in the sample also encode this CDR3. V gene TRBV6-2 or TRBV6-3 combines with J gene TRBJ2-7; D is unresolved. This CDR3 has 11 residues. With 2 bases removed from V and 2 bases from J, the gap between germline ends came to 1 base. Per the germline V gene, CDR1 is MNHEY and CDR2 is SVGEGT. The CDR3 sequence is CASSYPYEQYF. CDR3 nucleotide sequence: TGTGCCAGCAGTTACCCCTACGAGCAGTACTTC.

This clone was seen a handful of times. V is TRBV25-1 and J is TRBJ1-5, with TRBD1 matching over 7 bases. Germline V lookup: CDR1 MGHDK, CDR2 SYGVNS. Trimming cost V 8 bases and J 7 bases; bases outside gene matches: 5. CDR3 length: 12 residues. The chain's CDR3 is CASRQGRQPQHF. The CDR3 bases are TGTGCCAGCCGACAGGGTCGCCAGCCCCAGCATTTT.

The chain has TRBV7-9 and TRBJ2-1; 8 nucleotides line up with TRBD2. Germline V gene data show CDR1 as SEHNR and CDR2 as FQNEAQ (reference sequence). V shed 1 base and J 4 bases; nucleotides not matched to a gene: 3. The CDR3 covers 15 residues. The CDR3 is CASSLEASGYNEQFF. The CDR3 region has the DNA TGTGCCAGCAGCTTAGAGGCTAGCGGGTACAATGAGCAGTTCTTC.

The gene calls are TRBV6-6 and TRBJ2-1; D assignment may be TRBD1 or TRBD2 (6 bases each). The length of the CDR3 is 15 residues. CDR1 is MNHNY and CDR2 is SVGAGI in the germline V gene (reference sequence). Trimming shortened V by 5 bases and J by 0 bases, and 11 bases separated the two germline ends. The CDR3 DNA reads as TGTGCCAGCAGTGACAGGAGGGGCTCCTACAATGAGCAGTTCTTC. Translating gives CASSDRRGSYNEQFF.

This chain uses TRBV6-4 with TRBJ2-3; 10 bases match TRBD2. The CDR3 has 15 amino acids. The V gene's germline CDR1 is MRHNA and CDR2 SNTAGT. J gave up 6 bases and V 2 bases, and 5 bases lay outside the gene matches. CDR3 DNA: TGTGCCAGCAGTGACAAGCGGGGGGGCCCCGATACGCAGTATTTT. This sequence encodes CASSDKRGGPDTQYF.

CDR3 loop: CASSYPIPGLLYTGELFF. Here the CDR3 DNA reads TGTGCCAGCAGTTACCCAATCCCGGGACTTCTCTACACCGGGGAGCTGTTTTTT. The chain combines TRBV6-2 or TRBV6-3 with TRBJ2-2, with TRBD2 as a possible D gene (6 bases). The CDR3 loop spans 18 amino acids. CDR1 and CDR2 (germline): MNHEY, SVGEGT. V was clipped by 2 bases and J by 3 bases, with 19 bases between them.

The V call is TRBV5-6, the J call TRBJ2-1; D may be TRBD2 (5 bases). Germline V gene sequence: CDR1 SGHDT, CDR2 YYEEEE. The CDR3 is 15 amino acids. The V and J ends lost 1 base and 9 bases respectively, with 17 bases between them. CDR3 nucleotides: TGTGCCAGCAGCTTGCCGGGGTCACTAGGTCGTGAGCAGTTCTTC. This translates into CASSLPGSLGREQFF. The full variable domain, completed using reference TRBV5-6 and TRBJ2-1, is DAGVTQSPTHLIKTRGQQVTLRCSPKSGHDTVSWYQQALGQGPQFIFQYYEEEERQRGNFPDRFSGHQFPNYSSELNVNALLLGDSALYLCASSLPGSLGREQFFGPGTRLTVL.

A single count supports this clone. The CDR3 nucleotides read TGTGCCACCAGCAGAGACTATCGGACAGCCAAAAACATTCAGTACTTC. It codes for CATSRDYRTAKNIQYF. The chain joins TRBV15 to TRBJ2-4, with unresolved D. Trimming cost V 0 bases and J 0 bases, with 9 bases left between them. Germline V gene data show CDR1 as LNHNV and CDR2 as YYDKDF (reference sequence). The CDR3 length is 16 residues.